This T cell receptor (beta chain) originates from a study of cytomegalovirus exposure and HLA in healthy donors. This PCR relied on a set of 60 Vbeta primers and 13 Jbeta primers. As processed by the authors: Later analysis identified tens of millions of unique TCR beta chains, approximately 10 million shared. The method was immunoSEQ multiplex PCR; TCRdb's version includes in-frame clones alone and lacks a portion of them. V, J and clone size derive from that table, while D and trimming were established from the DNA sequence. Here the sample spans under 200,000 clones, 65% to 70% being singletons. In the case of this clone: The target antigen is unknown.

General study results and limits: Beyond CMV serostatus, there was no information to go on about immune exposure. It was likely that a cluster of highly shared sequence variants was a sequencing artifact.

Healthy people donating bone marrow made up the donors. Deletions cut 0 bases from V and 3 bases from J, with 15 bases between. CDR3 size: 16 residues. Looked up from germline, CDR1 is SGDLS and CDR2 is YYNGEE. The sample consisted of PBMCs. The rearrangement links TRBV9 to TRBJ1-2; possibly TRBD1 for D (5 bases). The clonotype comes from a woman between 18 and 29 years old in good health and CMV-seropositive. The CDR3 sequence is CASSVAWYRKDYGYTF. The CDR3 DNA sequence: TGTGCCAGCAGCGTAGCTTGGTACAGGAAGGACTATGGCTACACCTTC. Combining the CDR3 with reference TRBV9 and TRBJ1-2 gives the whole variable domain DSGVTQTPKHLITATGQRVTLRCSPRSGDLSVYWYQQSLDQGLQFLIQYYNGEERAKGNILERFSAQQFPDLHSELNLSSLELGDSALYFCASSVAWYRKDYGYTFGSGTRLTVV.